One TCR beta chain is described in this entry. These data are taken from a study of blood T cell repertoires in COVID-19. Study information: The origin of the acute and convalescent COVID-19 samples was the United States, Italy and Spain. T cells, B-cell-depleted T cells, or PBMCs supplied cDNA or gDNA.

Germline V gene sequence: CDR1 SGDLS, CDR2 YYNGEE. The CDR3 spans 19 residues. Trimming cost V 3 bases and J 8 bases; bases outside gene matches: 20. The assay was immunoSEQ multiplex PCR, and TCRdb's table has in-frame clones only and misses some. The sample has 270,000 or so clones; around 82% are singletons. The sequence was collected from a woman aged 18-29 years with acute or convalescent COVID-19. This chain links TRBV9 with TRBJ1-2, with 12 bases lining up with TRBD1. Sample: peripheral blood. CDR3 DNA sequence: TGTGCCAGCAGCGCTCGTAGTTGGACACCGGGACAGGGGGCTAGAGGCTACACCTTC. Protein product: CASSARSWTPGQGARGYTF.